The entry below describes one TCR beta chain. Its antigen remains unidentified. Germline loops: CDR1 GTSNPN, CDR2 SVGIG (reference sequence). The V and J ends lost 0 bases and 7 bases, in that order; junction bases with no gene match: 9. The CDR3 extends over 15 amino acids. These data are taken from a study of CD8 T cells in Susac syndrome. At the level of the study: When their blood was taken, patients with Susac syndrome were therapy-naive, taking corticosteroids, or taking intravenous immunoglobulin alone.

It was with random hexamers that about 0.45 to 1 ug RNA was reverse transcribed. The TCR beta CDR3 was amplified by immunoSEQ multiplex PCR across 54 Vbeta, 13 Jbeta. TCRdb reanalysed the immunoSEQ multiplex PCR reads using MiXCR and keeps one entry per CDR3 protein. In the table there are around 170,000 distinct CDR3 sequences, around 95% of which are singletons. Regarding the study as a whole: The authors found no clonal expansion in Susac syndrome CD4+ T cell repertoires.

Input material: CD4+ T cells from PBMCs. The TCR sequence derives from a human donor with Susac syndrome. This chain links TRBV30 with TRBJ2-1; 7 nucleotides agree with TRBD2. CDR3 in DNA: TGTGCCTGGAGTGTACGTGGGAGGGCCTTAAATGAGCAGTTCTTC. Protein product: CAWSVRGRALNEQFF.